The subject of this entry is one T cell receptor beta chain. This sample was included in a study of blood T cell repertoires in COVID-19. Whole-study context: Nucleic acid was either cDNA or gDNA, and it came from T cells, B-cell-depleted T cells, or PBMCs.

Sequencing used immunoSEQ multiplex PCR; TCRdb keeps in-frame clones, though not all of them. Of 50,000 to 70,000 clones detected, roughly 86% appear once; the ten largest clones hold about 6.3%. This TCR was sampled from a man in his 60s with active or convalescent COVID-19. The sample comprised peripheral blood.

Written as DNA, the CDR3 is TGCGCCAGCAGCCAAGAAACAGGGGTTCAGCCCCAGCATTTT. It is translated as CASSQETGVQPQHF. The chain uses TRBV4-3 and TRBJ1-5, with 7 bases lining up with TRBD1. This CDR3 contains 14 residues. The junction had 2 bases not matched to a gene; V was cut back by 0 bases and J by 6 bases. CDR1 is LGHNA, CDR2 YSLEER, per germline.